The present T cell receptor (beta chain) was sequenced within a study of graft-versus-host responses after intestinal transplantation. Trimming removed 1 base from V and 8 bases from J; junction bases left unmatched: 9. This CDR3 contains 15 residues. The V gene's germline CDR1 is MDHEN and CDR2 SYDVKM. Of note for this clone: Its cognate antigen is unknown.

TCRdb keeps only in-frame clones here, not all; method: immunoSEQ multiplex PCR. The sample shows around 88,000 clones, under 85% of them seen only once. The chain is built from TRBV28 and TRBJ1-2, with TRBD1 matching over 8 bases. This receptor was taken from a human donor who received an intestinal transplant. Here the sequenced sample was unstimulated CD8+ T cells sorted from spleen or lymph node cells, taken before intestinal transplant. The CDR3 spells CASSLYVGTGGGYTF. CDR3 DNA sequence: TGTGCCAGCAGTTTATACGTGGGGACAGGTGGAGGCTACACCTTC.